This passage covers 16 T cell receptor beta chains from one sample sequenced in a study of cytomegalovirus exposure and HLA in healthy donors. The PCR was carried out with 60 Vbeta primers and 13 Jbeta primers. Assay: immunoSEQ multiplex PCR; the TCRdb copy retains only in-frame clones and omits some. The sample records approximately 160,000 clones, around 77% being singletons. The material sequenced was PBMCs. The receptors stem from a woman aged 40 to 55 in good health and CMV-seronegative.

This sequence joins TRBV11-2 and TRBJ1-5; possibly TRBD1 for D (6 bases). This CDR3 is 15 amino acids long. Per germline, CDR1 SGHAT and CDR2 FQNNGV. V gave up 0 bases and J gave up 2 bases, with 8 bases separating them. In nucleotides, the CDR3 is TGTGCCAGCAGCTTAGACAGGGGAGGCAATCAGCCCCAGCATTTT. Its translation: CASSLDRGGNQPQHF.

The chain has TRBV5-4 and TRBJ2-1; TRBD2 agrees at 9 bases. Germline V gives CDR1 SGHNT, CDR2 YYREEE (reference sequence). The V and J ends lost 0 bases and 4 bases, in that order; junction bases with no gene match: 5. The CDR3 is made up of 16 amino acids. The CDR3 loop reads CASSLASLAGYNEQFF. DNA for the CDR3: TGTGCCAGCAGCTTGGCATCTCTAGCGGGGTACAATGAGCAGTTCTTC.

The chain uses TRBV6-4 and TRBJ2-1; 13 positions match TRBD2. CDR1 and CDR2 (germline): MRHNA, SNTAGT. This CDR3 spans 15 amino acids. V trimming: 6 bases; J trimming: 5 bases; junction bases outside the gene matches: 4. The CDR3 is CASRPGLAGNNEQFF. The CDR3 coding sequence is TGTGCCAGCAGACCGGGACTAGCGGGAAACAATGAGCAGTTCTTC.

The rearrangement links TRBV9 to TRBJ1-5, with 9 bases that match TRBD1. From germline, CDR1 is SGDLS and CDR2 YYNGEE. This CDR3 has 14 residues. The V gene end was trimmed by 6 bases and the J gene end by 5 bases; junction bases not matched to a gene: 6. CDR3: CASNTGGFDQPQHF. CDR3 DNA: TGTGCCAGCAACACAGGGGGCTTCGATCAGCCCCAGCATTTT.

This sequence joins TRBV6-1 and TRBJ2-1, with TRBD1 matching 9 bases. Germline-derived CDR1 and CDR2 are MNHNS and SASEGT. The V segment lost 2 bases and the J segment 7 bases; nucleotides outside the gene matches: 6. The CDR3 loop spans 15 amino acids. DNA for the CDR3: TGTGCCAGCAGTGAAACCCAGGGGACAGGGAATGAGCAGTTCTTC. It specifies CASSETQGTGNEQFF.

Only one count was recorded for this clone. This sequence joins TRBV2 and TRBJ2-5, with TRBD1 as a possible D gene (5 bases). The V and J ends lost 3 bases and 7 bases respectively, with 18 bases between them. The CDR3 is 15 amino acids. CDR1 and CDR2 from the germline V gene are SNHLY and FYNNEI. The CDR3 coding sequence is TGTGCCAGCAGTGACGAGGCAGGGATCGTGGGGACCCAGTACTTC. It codes for CASSDEAGIVGTQYF.

The chain recombines TRBV2 with TRBJ2-3; a possible D gene is TRBD2 (5 bases). Looked up from germline, CDR1 is SNHLY and CDR2 is FYNNEI. The CDR3 extends over 15 amino acids. Trimming stripped 0 bases from V and 0 bases from J, with 7 bases between. The CDR3 spells CASSEAGLSTDTQYF. The CDR3 DNA is TGTGCCAGCAGTGAAGCAGGACTCAGCACAGATACGCAGTATTTT. The variable domain in full, with the rest retrieved from reference TRBV2 and TRBJ2-3, is EPEVTQTPSHQVTQMGQEVILRCVPISNHLYFYWYRQILGQKVEFLVSFYNNEISEKSEIFDDQFSVERPDGSNFTLKIRSTKLEDSAMYFCASSEAGLSTDTQYFGPGTRLTVL.

V is TRBV6-1 and J is TRBJ1-1; possible D gene TRBD1, 5 bases. Looked up from germline, CDR1 is MNHNS and CDR2 is SASEGT. The CDR3 runs to 14 residues. Trimming pared 1 base from V and 3 bases from J, leaving 9 bases between. CDR3 residues: CASSEVWGDTEAFF. The DNA for the CDR3 is TGTGCCAGCAGTGAAGTTTGGGGGGACACTGAAGCTTTCTTT.

The chain recombines TRBV28 with TRBJ2-2, with TRBD1 as a possible D gene (6 bases). This CDR3 has 17 residues. Germline V CDR1 and CDR2: MDHEN, SYDVKM. Trimming cost V 2 bases and J 2 bases, with 15 bases left between them. The CDR3 region has the DNA TGTGCCAGCAGTTTAGGCTTGGGGGCGGGTAACACCGGGGAGCTGTTTTTT. Its protein product is CASSLGLGAGNTGELFF. The full variable domain, with the rest looked up from reference TRBV28 and TRBJ2-2, is DVKVTQSSRYLVKRTGEKVFLECVQDMDHENMFWYRQDPGLGLRLIYFSYDVKMKEKGDIPEGYSVSREKKERFSLILESASTNQTSMYLCASSLGLGAGNTGELFFGEGSRLTVL.

The chain employs TRBV25-1 and TRBJ2-3; TRBD2 might be the D (6 bases). Trimming stripped 2 bases from V and 0 bases from J, with 15 bases between. Germline lookup yields CDR1 MGHDK and CDR2 SYGVNS. This CDR3 is built from 17 residues. CDR3 residues: CASSESRRGQSTDTQYF. The CDR3 nucleotides read TGTGCCAGCAGTGAAAGCAGGAGGGGTCAAAGCACAGATACGCAGTATTTT.

The rearrangement uses TRBV6-6 and TRBJ2-7, with D maybe TRBD2 (6 bases). V lost 5 bases and J 1 base, leaving 12 bases between the germline ends. CDR3 length: 14 amino acids. Germline loops: CDR1 MNHNY, CDR2 SVGAGI (reference sequence). CDR3 sequence (DNA): TGTGCCAGCAGTACCCCCCGGGGGTCCTACGAGCAGTACTTC. Translating gives CASSTPRGSYEQYF.

The V call is TRBV11-3, the J call TRBJ2-5; D gene unclear. The CDR3 length is 14 residues. Trimming shortened V by 5 bases and J by 4 bases, and 14 bases separated the two germline ends. Per germline, CDR1 SGHNT and CDR2 YENEEA. CDR3 nucleotide sequence: TGTGCCAGCAGCCCCGGTCCGACGGGAGAGACCCAGTACTTC. As protein: CASSPGPTGETQYF.

V is TRBV7-9 and J is TRBJ1-1, with 7 bases identical to TRBD1. V trimming: 1 base; J trimming: 0 bases; junction bases outside the gene matches: 8. Germline-derived CDR1 and CDR2 are SEHNR and FQNEAQ (reference sequence). The CDR3 runs 17 residues. CDR3 in amino acids: CASSLEMGQHLNTEAFF. The CDR3 nucleotides read TGTGCCAGCAGCTTAGAGATGGGACAGCACCTGAACACTGAAGCTTTCTTT.

The rearrangement uses TRBV11-3 and TRBJ2-1; TRBD1 aligns across 9 bases. Germline V CDR1 and CDR2: SGHNT, YENEEA. V was pared by 5 bases and J by 7 bases, with 9 bases of the junction left unmatched. The CDR3 loop spans 15 amino acids. CDR3 sequence: CASSPQGAYGNEQFF. The CDR3 DNA is TGTGCCAGCAGCCCACAGGGGGCTTATGGGAATGAGCAGTTCTTC.

This clone was seen just once. Additional DNA sequences in this sample encode the identical CDR3. The genes are TRBV5-1 and TRBJ2-5, with 10 bases that match TRBD2. V trimming: 4 bases; J trimming: 3 bases; junction bases outside the gene matches: 3. The CDR3 contains 14 residues. Germline loops: CDR1 SGHRS, CDR2 YFSETQ. For the CDR3, the DNA is TGCGCCAGCAGCGCCGGACTAGCGGAAGAGACCCAGTACTTC. This sequence encodes CASSAGLAEETQYF.

This sequence joins TRBV5-8 and TRBJ2-3, with TRBD1 as a possible D gene (6 bases). The CDR3 runs 15 residues. CDR1 is SGHTS, CDR2 YDEGEE, per germline. V was pared by 0 bases and J by 2 bases, with 10 bases between. The CDR3 is CASSLAGAYTDTQYF. The DNA for the CDR3 is TGTGCCAGCAGCTTGGCAGGGGCATACACAGATACGCAGTATTTT. The full variable domain, in which reference TRBV5-8 and TRBJ2-3 provide the parts outside the CDR3, is EAGVTQSPTHLIKTRGQQATLRCSPISGHTSVYWYQQALGLGLQFLLWYDEGEERNRGNFPPRFSGRQFPNYSSELNVNALELEDSALYLCASSLAGAYTDTQYFGPGTRLTVL.